This is a list of T cell receptor beta chains from one sample in a study of T cell responses to AZD1222 COVID-19 vaccine. Clones were sequenced by immunoSEQ multiplex PCR, and TCRdb holds only the in-frame ones, with some missing. This sample has 150,000 to 200,000 clones, with almost 95% found just once. Sequencing was performed on peripheral blood, taken on day 0 of AZD1222 vaccination. These receptor sequences come from an adult in good health. Each CDR3 is given with its conserved first and last residue. D genes are given only for firm matches.

d_call: -; j_call: TRBJ1-1; v_call: TRBV7-9; cdr3_nt: TGTGCCAGCAGCTCTGGGGTTGACACTGAAGCTTTCTTT; cdr3_aa: CASSSGVDTEAFF
d_call: -; j_call: TRBJ2-7; v_call: TRBV11-2; cdr3_nt: TGTGCCAGCAGCCCCCTTCGGCGGCAGGGTTCCTACGAGCAGTACTTC; cdr3_aa: CASSPLRRQGSYEQYF
d_call: -; j_call: TRBJ1-2; v_call: TRBV9; cdr3_nt: TGTGCCAGCAGCGCTAATCCCACAGTGCCGGGCGAGTATGGCTACACCTTC; cdr3_aa: CASSANPTVPGEYGYTF
d_call: -; j_call: TRBJ1-6; v_call: TRBV18; cdr3_nt: TGTGCCAGCTCACCACGTCTCGGGGGGAAGGAATCACCCCTCCACTTT; cdr3_aa: CASSPRLGGKESPLHF
d_call: -; j_call: TRBJ2-4; v_call: TRBV10-3; cdr3_nt: TGTGCCATCAGCGGGGCAGGCATAGCCAAAAACATTCAGTACTTC; cdr3_aa: CAISGAGIAKNIQYF
d_call: TRBD1; j_call: TRBJ2-7; v_call: TRBV7-8; cdr3_nt: TGTGCCAGCAGCTTAGGGACAGGATTGACCGCGAAGGGCTCCTACGAGCAGTACTTC; cdr3_aa: CASSLGTGLTAKGSYEQYF
d_call: -; j_call: TRBJ1-4; v_call: TRBV3-1/TRBV3-2; cdr3_nt: TGTGCCAGCAGTCAAGACCCGACAGGATACGAAAAACTGTTTTTT; cdr3_aa: CASSQDPTGYEKLFF
d_call: -; j_call: TRBJ1-5; v_call: TRBV13; cdr3_nt: TGTGCCAGCAGCTTACAGGGCAGCAATCAGCCCCAGCATTTT; cdr3_aa: CASSLQGSNQPQHF
d_call: TRBD1; j_call: TRBJ1-6; v_call: TRBV11-2; cdr3_nt: TGTGCCAGCAGCTGGGGGACAGGGAATTCACCCCTCCACTTT; cdr3_aa: CASSWGTGNSPLHF
d_call: -; j_call: TRBJ1-6; v_call: TRBV10-1; cdr3_nt: TGCGCCAGCAGTGAGGGGGGCCCGAATTCACCCCTCCACTTT; cdr3_aa: CASSEGGPNSPLHF
d_call: -; j_call: TRBJ1-5; v_call: TRBV29-1; cdr3_nt: TGCAGCGTTGAACAGGGAGTTAATCAGCCCCAGCATTTT; cdr3_aa: CSVEQGVNQPQHF
d_call: -; j_call: TRBJ1-5; v_call: TRBV6-5; cdr3_nt: TGTGCCAGCAGGGTTGGGACATCTGAAGGTCAGCCCCAGCATTTT; cdr3_aa: CASRVGTSEGQPQHF
d_call: -; j_call: TRBJ2-7; v_call: TRBV27; cdr3_nt: TGTGCCAGCAGTTTGGACCCCGGGGCGTACGAGCAGTACTTC; cdr3_aa: CASSLDPGAYEQYF
d_call: -; j_call: TRBJ1-5; v_call: TRBV7-3; cdr3_nt: TGTGCCAGCAGCTTACAAAGGGTTACGTATAGCAATCAGCCCCAGCATTTT; cdr3_aa: CASSLQRVTYSNQPQHF
d_call: -; j_call: TRBJ1-1; v_call: TRBV19; cdr3_nt: TGTGCCAGTAGGGGAGGGAGTTTGAACACTGAAGCTTTCTTT; cdr3_aa: CASRGGSLNTEAFF